Below are 16 T cell receptor beta chains sequenced from a single sample in a study of pediatric ulcerative colitis. Assay: immunoSEQ multiplex PCR; the TCRdb copy retains only in-frame clones and omits some. Altogether about 22,000 clones are present, about two thirds being singletons, with the ten largest covering roughly a sixth. The rectum was sampled with one to two pinch biopsies at colonoscopy. Specimen: gut tissue. The receptors stem from a boy aged 5-17 years with severe ulcerative colitis.

The chain joins TRBV27 to TRBJ1-5, with a tentative D call TRBD1 (5 bases). Germline V gene sequence: CDR1 MNHEY, CDR2 SMNVEV (reference sequence). The V end lost 5 bases, the J end lost 2 bases, and 16 bases lay between the germline ends. This CDR3 is built from 16 residues. The CDR3 DNA sequence: TGTGCCAGCAGTCCCGCATGGGGCCTGGGCAATCAGCCCCAGCATTTT. Protein sequence: CASSPAWGLGNQPQHF.

V usage is TRBV5-6 and J usage is TRBJ2-7; 8 bases fit TRBD1. Germline V gene data show CDR1 as SGHDT and CDR2 as YYEEEE. The length of the CDR3 is 15 residues. After removal of 4 bases from V and 3 bases from J, the junction contained 9 bases not matched to a gene. CDR3 protein: CASSRTGNLYYEQYF. CDR3 coding DNA: TGTGCCAGCAGCAGGACAGGGAACCTTTACTACGAGCAGTACTTC.

V gene TRBV7-2 combines with J gene TRBJ2-7; 7 bases agree with TRBD1. Trimming at V came to 3 bases and at J to 1 base, leaving 6 bases not matched to a gene. The germline V gene encodes CDR1 SGHTA and CDR2 FQGNSA. The CDR3 runs to 15 residues. Here the CDR3 DNA reads TGTGCCAGCAGCTTCTACAGGGGACAGTCCTACGAGCAGTACTTC. Translating gives CASSFYRGQSYEQYF. Full variable domain (outside the CDR3, taken from reference TRBV7-2 and TRBJ2-7): GAGVSQSPSNKVTEKGKDVELRCDPISGHTALYWYRQSLGQGLEFLIYFQGNSAPDKSGLPSDRFSAERTGGSVSTLTIQRTQQEDSAVYLCASSFYRGQSYEQYFGPGTRLTVT.

The genes are TRBV18 and TRBJ2-1; TRBD2 matches at 9 bases. J lost 7 bases, V lost 5 bases, and 9 bases had no gene match. CDR3 length: 15 amino acids. Looked up from germline, CDR1 is KGHSH and CDR2 is LQKENI. CDR3: CASSVGLASGNEQFF. The CDR3 nucleotides read TGTGCCAGCTCAGTAGGACTAGCGTCGGGAAATGAGCAGTTCTTC.

The CDR3 nucleotides read TGTGCCAGCACCGTCCTCGGACTAGCGGGGAGTCCTGAGACCCAGTACTTC. As protein: CASTVLGLAGSPETQYF. This chain links TRBV2 with TRBJ2-5; 12 bases line up with TRBD2. The germline gives CDR1 SNHLY, CDR2 FYNNEI. The length of the CDR3 is 17 residues. V lost 7 bases and J lost 5; bases outside the gene matches: 14.

CDR3 in amino acids: CASSQDPRDYGYTF. The DNA of the CDR3 is TGCGCCAGCAGCCAAGATCCAAGGGACTATGGCTACACCTTC. This rearrangement joins TRBV4-1 to TRBJ1-2; D not certain. Germline V gene sequence: CDR1 MGHRA, CDR2 YSYEKL. The CDR3 has 14 residues. V was shortened by 0 bases and J by 3 bases, with 8 bases between the two germline ends.

CDR3 amino acids: CASSNSGTGGYEQYF. CDR3 coding DNA: TGTGCCAGCTCCAATTCCGGGACAGGGGGCTACGAGCAGTACTTC. The chain recombines TRBV18 with TRBJ2-7; TRBD1 matches at 11 bases. The CDR3 has 15 amino acids. Germline trimming cut 6 bases from V and 3 bases from J; bases unmatched to any gene: 7. Germline V gene sequence: CDR1 KGHSH, CDR2 LQKENI.

The chain joins TRBV6-5 to TRBJ1-2; D is unclear. Germline loops: CDR1 MNHEY, CDR2 SVGAGI. V lost 0 bases and J lost 0, with 8 bases in between. The CDR3 is made up of 15 amino acids. CDR3 residues: CASSYSMASNYGYTF. The DNA for the CDR3 is TGTGCCAGCAGTTACTCGATGGCGTCTAACTATGGCTACACCTTC.

This chain joins TRBV4-3 and TRBJ1-2; D possibly corresponds to TRBD1 (6 bases). Germline V gene sequence: CDR1 LGHNA, CDR2 YSLEER. The CDR3 length is 16 residues. Trimming left V 1 base short and J 4 bases short, with 16 bases between. Here the CDR3 reads CASSQGSTGSGYGYTF. CDR3 DNA sequence: TGCGCCAGCAGCCAAGGTTCAACAGGGTCGGGCTATGGCTACACCTTC.

CDR3 DNA sequence: TGTGCCAGCAGCCCACCGGGGGTCGGGGACACTGAAGCTTTCTTT. Its translation is CASSPPGVGDTEAFF. The V call is TRBV9, the J call TRBJ1-1, with D tentatively TRBD1 (5 bases). This CDR3 comprises 15 residues. Trimming removed 4 bases at V and 3 bases at J, with 16 bases between. Germline V gene lookup returns CDR1 SGDLS and CDR2 YYNGEE.

The chain combines TRBV29-1 with TRBJ1-1; the match to TRBD1 covers 7 bases. The CDR3 loop spans 12 amino acids. The J segment lost 4 bases and the V segment lost 6 bases, leaving 5 bases of the junction unmatched. Germline values: CDR1 SQVTM, CDR2 ANQGSEA. CDR3 sequence (DNA): TGCAGCGTGAACAGGGGTGTCACTGAAGCTTTCTTT. It specifies CSVNRGVTEAFF.

The chain uses TRBV2 and TRBJ2-7; no firm D call. V dropped 1 base and J dropped 2 bases, with 15 bases sitting between them. CDR1 and CDR2 (germline): SNHLY, FYNNEI. The CDR3 has 16 residues. In DNA, the CDR3 is TGTGCCAGCAGTGAAGGGGTTTCTCTTGGGCCCTACGAGCAGTACTTC. This codes for CASSEGVSLGPYEQYF.

The rearrangement joins TRBV2 to TRBJ2-2; weak D call: TRBD1 (5 bases). Germline V gives CDR1 SNHLY, CDR2 FYNNEI. The CDR3 has 19 residues. Trimming took off 0 bases at V and 3 bases at J, with 20 bases between the two ends. The CDR3 here is CASSEADQGLEPHTGELFF. CDR3 in DNA: TGTGCCAGCAGTGAAGCGGATCAGGGTTTAGAGCCTCACACCGGGGAGCTGTTTTTT.

The rearrangement links TRBV5-1 to TRBJ2-7; 8 nucleotides match TRBD2. The CDR3 consists of 13 residues. Germline loops: CDR1 SGHRS, CDR2 YFSETQ. V lost 3 bases, J lost 6 bases, and 5 bases stayed unmatched. The DNA of the CDR3 is TGCGCCAGCAGCTGGGCGGGGGGTTCCGAGCAGTACTTC. This sequence encodes CASSWAGGSEQYF.

Note on this clone: The sample contains more than one DNA sequence encoding this CDR3. The DNA of the CDR3 is TGTGCCAGCAGCCCAGGACAGGGTCCCTACGAGCAGTACTTC. This sequence encodes CASSPGQGPYEQYF. This rearrangement joins TRBV9 to TRBJ2-7, with 8 nucleotides matching TRBD1. Germline V gives CDR1 SGDLS, CDR2 YYNGEE. The CDR3 covers 14 residues. V lost 4 bases to trimming and J lost 2 bases; unmatched junction nucleotides: 5.

J is TRBJ1-3 and V is TRBV6-5; maybe TRBD1 (5 bases). The CDR3 runs to 14 residues. Per the germline V gene, CDR1 is MNHEY and CDR2 is SVGAGI. The V end was cut by 10 bases, the J end by 4 bases, with 17 bases between. The CDR3 is CATTIRQRGNTIYF. CDR3 coding DNA: TGTGCCACCACAATAAGACAGCGCGGAAACACCATATATTTT.